This T cell receptor (beta chain) comes out of a study of blood T cells in healthy people across ages. On the study more broadly: Template switching picked up about one barcoded beta molecule for each two T cells.

The CDR3 covers 17 residues. The trim removed 0 bases at V and 0 bases at J, leaving 6 bases unmatched. CDR1 is LGHNA, CDR2 YSLEER, per germline. Researchers report isolating at least 6 million PBMCs per sample. In its sample, this clonotype was seen many times. Then a second PCR, running roughly 7 to 11 cycles, was carried out with a sample-barcoded 5' primer and a J-beta primer mix. TCRdb reprocessed the 5' RACE reads via MiXCR and lists one record per CDR3 protein. Of 950,000 to 1,200,000 distinct CDR3 sequences listed, approximately 38% are singletons. The clonotype was recovered from a young man in good health. This rearrangement joins TRBV4-3 to TRBJ2-3; TRBD2 matches at 7 bases. The sample was blood. CDR3 loop: CASSQDGLELSTDTQYF. DNA of the CDR3: TGCGCCAGCAGCCAAGACGGACTAGAGCTGAGCACAGATACGCAGTATTTT.